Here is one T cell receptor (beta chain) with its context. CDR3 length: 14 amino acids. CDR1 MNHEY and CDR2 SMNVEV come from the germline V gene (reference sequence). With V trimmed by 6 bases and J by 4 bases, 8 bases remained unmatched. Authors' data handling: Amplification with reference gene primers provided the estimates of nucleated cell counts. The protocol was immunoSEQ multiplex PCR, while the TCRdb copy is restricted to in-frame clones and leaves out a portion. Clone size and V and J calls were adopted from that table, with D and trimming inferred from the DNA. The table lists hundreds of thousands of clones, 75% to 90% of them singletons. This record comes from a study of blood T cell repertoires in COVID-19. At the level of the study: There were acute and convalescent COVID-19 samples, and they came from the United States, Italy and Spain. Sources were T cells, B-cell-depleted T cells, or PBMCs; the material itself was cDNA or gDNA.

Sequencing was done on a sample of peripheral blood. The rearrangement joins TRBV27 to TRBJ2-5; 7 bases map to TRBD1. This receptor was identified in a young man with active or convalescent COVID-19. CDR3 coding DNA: TGTGCCAGCAGCCCTGACAGGGACGGAGAGACCCAGTACTTC. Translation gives CASSPDRDGETQYF.